The 23 T cell receptor beta chains given below trace back to one sample, sequenced in a study of blood T cell repertoires in COVID-19. This table comes from immunoSEQ multiplex PCR, and its TCRdb copy is limited to in-frame clones, with some not included. This sample has 210,000 or so clones, with approximately 85% found just once. Sample: peripheral blood. All receptors derive from a woman in her 70s with active or convalescent COVID-19.

The chain has TRBV11-2 and TRBJ2-1; tentative D call: TRBD2 (7 bases). This CDR3 is built from 15 residues. Trimming cost V 5 bases and J 5 bases, with 16 bases left between them. Per the germline V gene, CDR1 is SGHAT and CDR2 is FQNNGV. The CDR3 DNA follows: TGTGCCAGCAGCCCAGAGAGGGGGGGCCACAATGAGCAGTTCTTC. Its protein product is CASSPERGGHNEQFF.

In its sample, this clone was seen a few times. This chain links TRBV5-1 with TRBJ1-5, with 7 bases that match TRBD1. The germline V gene has CDR1 SGHRS and CDR2 YFSETQ. Trimming cost V 7 bases and J 3 bases; bases outside gene matches: 4. This CDR3 is built from 13 residues. In DNA form, the CDR3 reads TGCGCCAGCCGGGACAGCCCCAATCAGCCCCAGCATTTT. Translating gives CASRDSPNQPQHF. Supplemented by reference TRBV5-1 and TRBJ1-5, the full variable domain reads KAGVTQTPRYLIKTRGQQVTLSCSPISGHRSVSWYQQTPGQGLQFLFEYFSETQRNKGNFPGRFSGRQFSNSRSEMNVSTLELGDSALYLCASRDSPNQPQHFGDGTRLSIL.

This chain uses TRBV18 with TRBJ2-2, with 8 bases lining up with TRBD2. The CDR3 sequence is 16 residues long. In germline, CDR1 is KGHSH, CDR2 LQKENI. With 6 bases clipped from V and 2 bases from J, the junction kept 8 bases outside the gene matches. This CDR3 is CASSFSSGSNTGELFF. DNA of the CDR3: TGTGCCAGCTCTTTTTCGAGCGGGAGCAACACCGGGGAGCTGTTTTTT.

The chain carries TRBV4-1 and TRBJ2-3; 7 bases align to TRBD2. Germline loops: CDR1 MGHRA, CDR2 YSYEKL. There are 17 residues in the CDR3. V dropped 4 bases and J dropped 2; count of bases not matched to a gene: 12. The CDR3 is CASSPGAGGGPTDTQYF. The CDR3 bases are TGCGCCAGCAGCCCCGGAGCTGGGGGAGGGCCCACAGATACGCAGTATTTT.

The chain combines TRBV7-2 with TRBJ2-1; D gene ambiguous. Per germline, CDR1 SGHTA and CDR2 FQGNSA. Trimming left V 1 base short and J 7 bases short, with 8 bases between. This CDR3 region has 13 residues. The CDR3 protein is CASSLEVANEQFF. CDR3 nucleotides: TGTGCCAGCAGCTTAGAAGTGGCAAATGAGCAGTTCTTC.

The V and J genes are TRBV4-1 and TRBJ2-1; 9 bases fit TRBD2. J gave up 3 bases and V 7 bases, and 13 bases lay outside the gene matches. Germline V CDR1 and CDR2: MGHRA, YSYEKL. CDR3 length: 17 amino acids. CDR3 in DNA: TGCGCCAGCAACTCACGTACCTTAGCGGGGGACTACAATGAGCAGTTCTTC. Translated: CASNSRTLAGDYNEQFF.

The V and J genes are TRBV20-1 and TRBJ2-7, with unresolved D. Trimming left V 6 bases short and J 3 bases short, with 9 bases between. This CDR3 is 11 amino acids long. In germline, CDR1 is DFQATT, CDR2 SNEGSKA (reference sequence). CDR3 amino acids: CSARRVYEQYF. In nucleotides, the CDR3 is TGCAGTGCCAGACGGGTCTACGAGCAGTACTTC.

The V and J genes are TRBV10-3 and TRBJ2-2, with TRBD1 matching over 9 bases. The CDR3 runs to 16 residues. Germline CDR1 ENHRY, CDR2 SYGVKD. V lost 2 bases, J lost 5 bases, and 6 bases stayed unmatched. CDR3 loop: CAISEPRQGGTGELFF. CDR3 nucleotides: TGTGCCATCAGTGAGCCGAGACAGGGGGGGACCGGGGAGCTGTTTTTT.

This chain connects TRBV9 to TRBJ2-2; TRBD2 matches 7 bases. Germline lookup yields CDR1 SGDLS and CDR2 YYNGEE. CDR3 length: 16 amino acids. V shed 1 base and J 4 bases; nucleotides not matched to a gene: 7. This CDR3 reads CASSVSSREFTGELFF. The CDR3 DNA reads TGTGCCAGCAGCGTATCCTCGCGGGAGTTCACCGGGGAGCTGTTTTTT.

The rearrangement joins TRBV18 to TRBJ1-5; maybe TRBD1 (6 bases). Germline V gives CDR1 KGHSH, CDR2 LQKENI. V was trimmed by 2 bases and J by 3 bases, leaving 8 bases between them. The CDR3 consists of 14 residues. The chain's CDR3 is CASSPSGANQPQHF. The CDR3 bases are TGTGCCAGCTCACCATCAGGGGCCAATCAGCCCCAGCATTTT. Full variable domain (outside the CDR3, taken from reference TRBV18 and TRBJ1-5): NAGVMQNPRHLVRRRGQEARLRCSPMKGHSHVYWYRQLPEEGLKFMVYLQKENIIDESGMPKERFSAEFPKEGPSILRIQQVVRGDSAAYFCASSPSGANQPQHFGDGTRLSIL.

This rearrangement joins TRBV19 to TRBJ2-3; the D gene is possibly TRBD2 (5 bases). V lost 7 bases and J 0 bases, leaving 11 bases between the germline ends. CDR1 and CDR2 from the germline V gene are LNHDA and SQIVND (reference sequence). The CDR3 consists of 14 residues. In DNA form, the CDR3 reads TGTGCCAGTAAGCGGTCATCTAGCACAGATACGCAGTATTTT. Translating it yields CASKRSSSTDTQYF.

The chain couples TRBV5-6 to TRBJ2-1; TRBD2 might be the D (5 bases). Between the trimmed V and J ends, which lost 0 bases and 6 bases, there was a span of 13 bases. CDR3 size: 15 residues. Germline CDR1 SGHDT, CDR2 YYEEEE. CDR3 nucleotides: TGTGCCAGCAGCTTGGGAGGGCGCATACTCAATGAGCAGTTCTTC. Translated: CASSLGGRILNEQFF.

The chain joins TRBV19 to TRBJ1-2, with 9 bases identical to TRBD1. With V trimmed by 9 bases and J by 1 base, 9 bases remained unmatched. Germline assignment: CDR1 LNHDA and CDR2 SQIVND (reference sequence). The CDR3 length is 15 residues. The CDR3 bases are TGTGCCAGCCAACCCACAGGGGGCGTTAACTATGGCTACACCTTC. This sequence encodes CASQPTGGVNYGYTF.

The J gene is TRBJ1-5, the V gene TRBV6-5, with D possibly matching TRBD1 (5 bases). This CDR3 has 12 amino acids. V was cut by 8 bases and J by 6 bases, with 11 bases left in between. Germline CDR1 is MNHEY and CDR2 is SVGAGI. The CDR3 coding sequence is TGTGCCAGCCAGGGAAACGGTCAGCCCCAGCATTTT. Protein product: CASQGNGQPQHF.

The chain recombines TRBV11-2 with TRBJ1-1; D is possibly TRBD1 (5 bases). The V gene's germline CDR1 is SGHAT and CDR2 FQNNGV. Trimming removed 4 bases from V and 1 base from J, with 10 bases in between. The CDR3 has 14 amino acids. CDR3: CASSYTGPNTEAFF. In nucleotides, the CDR3 is TGTGCCAGCAGCTATACAGGTCCGAACACTGAAGCTTTCTTT.

The V and J genes are TRBV9 and TRBJ2-1, with 7 bases fitting TRBD2. The CDR3 has 15 amino acids. Unmatched junction bases numbered 6, after V lost 3 bases and J lost 3 bases. In germline, CDR1 is SGDLS, CDR2 YYNGEE. The CDR3: CASSAEREGYNEQFF. CDR3 DNA sequence: TGTGCCAGCAGCGCCGAGCGGGAAGGCTACAATGAGCAGTTCTTC.

This clone was seen only once. At one boundary the junction diverges from the germline segment, which might be a read error. The chain recombines TRBV19 with TRBJ1-5; TRBD1 matches 8 bases. Per germline, CDR1 LNHDA and CDR2 SQIVND (reference sequence). The CDR3 runs 12 residues. The CDR3 here is CASRTGVQLQHF. CDR3 DNA: TGTGCCAGTAGGACAGGGGTACAGCTCCAGCATTTT.

The chain couples TRBV6-5 to TRBJ1-2; D unresolved. Germline values: CDR1 MNHEY, CDR2 SVGAGI. V lost 6 bases, J lost 7 bases, and 21 bases lay in between. This CDR3 region has 15 residues. CDR3 bases: TGTGCCAGCAGCCTCGAAAAGACGGGAACTCGTGGCTACACCTTC. Translated: CASSLEKTGTRGYTF.

The V gene is TRBV6-5, the J gene TRBJ2-1; 9 bases map to TRBD2. This CDR3 comprises 15 residues. Germline CDR1 MNHEY, CDR2 SVGAGI. Trimming cost V 11 bases and J 3 bases; bases outside gene matches: 11. CDR3: CASGRAGGGYNEQFF. In nucleotides, the CDR3 is TGTGCCTCCGGTAGGGCGGGAGGGGGCTACAATGAGCAGTTCTTC.

This chain connects TRBV5-6 to TRBJ1-1; TRBD1 aligns across 7 bases. J gave up 3 bases and V 3 bases, and 11 bases lay outside the gene matches. Germline assignment: CDR1 SGHDT and CDR2 YYEEEE. This CDR3 contains 16 residues. CDR3 nucleotide sequence: TGTGCCAGCAGCTACCCGACAGGGAGTTTGCACACTGAAGCTTTCTTT. It is translated as CASSYPTGSLHTEAFF. Using reference TRBV5-6 and TRBJ1-1 for the parts outside the CDR3, the full variable domain is DAGVTQSPTHLIKTRGQQVTLRCSPKSGHDTVSWYQQALGQGPQFIFQYYEEEERQRGNFPDRFSGHQFPNYSSELNVNALLLGDSALYLCASSYPTGSLHTEAFFGQGTRLTVV.

The V and J genes are TRBV19 and TRBJ2-1; 8 nucleotides agree with TRBD1. The CDR3 extends over 16 amino acids. V shed 7 bases, J shed 6 bases, and the junction held 14 bases outside the gene matches. CDR1 and CDR2 from the germline V gene are LNHDA and SQIVND (reference sequence). The CDR3 sequence is CASTPLRTGKSNEQFF. CDR3 in DNA: TGTGCCAGTACCCCTCTCCGGACAGGGAAATCCAATGAGCAGTTCTTC.

This chain uses TRBV3-1 (or the pseudogene TRBV3-2) with TRBJ2-3; TRBD2 matches at 8 bases. The junction had 8 bases not matched to a gene; V was cut back by 4 bases and J by 2 bases. The CDR3 extends over 16 amino acids. Per germline, CDR1 LGHDT and CDR2 YNNKEL (reference sequence). This chain's CDR3 is CASSPFGTRVTDTQYF. CDR3 nucleotides: TGTGCCAGCAGCCCCTTCGGGACTAGGGTCACAGATACGCAGTATTTT.

This chain uses TRBV5-1 with TRBJ1-3, with D unresolved. This CDR3 is 14 amino acids long. Looked up from germline, CDR1 is SGHRS and CDR2 is YFSETQ. V gave up 0 bases and J gave up 0 bases, with 4 bases separating them. The CDR3 DNA reads as TGCGCCAGCAGCTTGGGGCACTCTGGAAACACCATATATTTT. Residues: CASSLGHSGNTIYF. The full variable domain, its missing parts supplied by reference TRBV5-1 and TRBJ1-3, is KAGVTQTPRYLIKTRGQQVTLSCSPISGHRSVSWYQQTPGQGLQFLFEYFSETQRNKGNFPGRFSGRQFSNSRSEMNVSTLELGDSALYLCASSLGHSGNTIYFGEGSWLTVV.